This T cell receptor beta chain was captured in a study of blood T cell repertoires in COVID-19 (dated by TCRdb to between 2020 and 2021). Some background on the complete study: Collaborator samples came from the United States, Italy and Spain and covered acute and convalescent phases of COVID-19. The prospective study material was composed of cDNA or gDNA derived from T cells, B-cell-depleted T cells, or PBMCs. Subjects who had been exposed to COVID-19, were actively infected with it, or had recovered from it provided the deeply sampled blood TCRbeta repertoires that made up the dataset. The repertoires were released in a freely available public database meant as a resource for research on the immune response to SARS-CoV-2. Samples came from the ongoing ImmuneRACE study (first 160 participants) plus 1,254 subjects from 6 global collaborators. A de-identified subject ID, COVID-19 status, age in years and sex were almost always included in the sample metadata. Where available, HLA class I and class II types were obtained from metadata supplied by the sample provider rather than from assay-based typing. Beyond this particular receptor, the publication reports: Clinical and demographic metadata were provided uncurated, with the amount varying by source and participant.

TCRbeta CDR3 regions were amplified from genomic DNA using the immunoSEQ Assay, a bias-controlled multiplex PCR. From the authors' description of their analysis: Within the assay, amplification of reference gene primers was used to estimate how many nucleated cells each sample contained. To quantify the absolute abundance of each unique TCRbeta CDR3 rearrangement, sequence reads were collapsed and filtered. For each sample, productive Simpson clonality was calculated as the square root of Simpson's diversity index over productive rearrangements. Imported from immuneACCESS, the table was reduced by TCRdb to in-frame sequences with V and J called. These copies leave out some clones; in studies compared against another copy, an unresolved V gene accounts for under half, and the cause of the remainder is not known. V and J calls plus clone size are reproduced from that table; the DNA served to infer D and trimming. The sample profile shows 200,000 to 250,000 clones; approximately 86% of them were found once. Jointly, the top ten make up 3% of the sample.

Details on this clone: The target of this receptor is not known. No base quality values were provided; no much bigger clone lies one nucleotide off.

CDR1 and CDR2 (MNHEY, SVGAGI) derive from the germline V gene. Compared with germline, V lacks 7 bases and J lacks 4 bases; bases without a gene match: 6. Counted from cysteine to phenylalanine, this CDR3 has 14 amino acids. This entry keeps only the CDR3 DNA: 42 bases, framed from base 1. Each collaborating institution followed its own protocols to collect whole blood in K2EDTA tubes. For TCRbeta analysis, collaborators shipped samples as frozen whole blood, isolated PBMCs, or DNA extracted from either of those sample types. This chain joins TRBV6-5 to TRBJ2-5; 10 of the junction bases match TRBD1. This TCR was recovered from a man in his sixties with acute or convalescent COVID-19. Material: peripheral blood. The CDR3 region reads CASTLTGGGETQYF. The DNA reads TGTGCCAGCACCCTGACAGGGGGCGGAGAGACCCAGTACTTC.